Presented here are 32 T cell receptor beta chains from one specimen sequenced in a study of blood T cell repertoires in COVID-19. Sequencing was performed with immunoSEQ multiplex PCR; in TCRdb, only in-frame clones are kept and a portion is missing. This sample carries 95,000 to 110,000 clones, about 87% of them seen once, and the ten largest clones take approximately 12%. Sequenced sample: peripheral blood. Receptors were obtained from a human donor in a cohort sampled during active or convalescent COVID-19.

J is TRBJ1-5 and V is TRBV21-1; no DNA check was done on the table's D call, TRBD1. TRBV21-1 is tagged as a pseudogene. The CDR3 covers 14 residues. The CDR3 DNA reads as TGTGCCAGGTACCGGGACAGGGCCCCTCAGCCCCAGCATTTT. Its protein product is CARYRDRAPQPQHF.

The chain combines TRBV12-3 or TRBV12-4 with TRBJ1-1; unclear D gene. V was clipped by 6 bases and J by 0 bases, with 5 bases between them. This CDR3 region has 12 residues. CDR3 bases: TGTGCCAGCAGCCAAATGAACACTGAAGCTTTCTTT. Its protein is CASSQMNTEAFF.

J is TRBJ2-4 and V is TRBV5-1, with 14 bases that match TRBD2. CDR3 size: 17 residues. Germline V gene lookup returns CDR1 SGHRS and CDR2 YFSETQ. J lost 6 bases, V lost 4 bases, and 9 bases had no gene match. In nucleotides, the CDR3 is TGCGCCAGCAGCATACTTCCCGGGACTAGCGGGGGAAACATTCAGTACTTC. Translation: CASSILPGTSGGNIQYF.

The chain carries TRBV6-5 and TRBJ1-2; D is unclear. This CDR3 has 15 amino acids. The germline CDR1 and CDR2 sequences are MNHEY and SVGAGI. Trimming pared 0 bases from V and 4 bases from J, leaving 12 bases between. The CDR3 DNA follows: TGTGCCAGCAGTTACTCAGGGAGCAGTGTCTATGGCTACACCTTC. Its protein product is CASSYSGSSVYGYTF.

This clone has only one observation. The CDR3 loop reads CASSPGTENQPQHF. CDR3 in DNA: TGTGCCAGCAGTCCCGGGACAGAGAATCAGCCCCAGCATTTT. V gene TRBV6-4 combines with J gene TRBJ1-5; 7 bases line up with TRBD1. Germline lookup yields CDR1 MRHNA and CDR2 SNTAGT. V lost 5 bases to trimming and J lost 4 bases; unmatched junction nucleotides: 5. There are 14 residues in the CDR3.

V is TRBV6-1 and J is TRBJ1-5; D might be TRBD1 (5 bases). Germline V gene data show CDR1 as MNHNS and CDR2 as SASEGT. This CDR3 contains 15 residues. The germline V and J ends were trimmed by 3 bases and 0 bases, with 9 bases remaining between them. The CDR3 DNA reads TGTGCCAGCAGTGACCGGGGGTATAGCAATCAGCCCCAGCATTTT. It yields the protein CASSDRGYSNQPQHF.

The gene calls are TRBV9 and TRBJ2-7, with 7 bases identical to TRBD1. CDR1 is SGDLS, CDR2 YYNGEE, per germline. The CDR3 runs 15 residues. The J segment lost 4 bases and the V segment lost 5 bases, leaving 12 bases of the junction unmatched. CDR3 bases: TGTGCCAGCAGGATAGAAAGGGGGCCATCATACGAGCAGTACTTC. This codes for CASRIERGPSYEQYF.

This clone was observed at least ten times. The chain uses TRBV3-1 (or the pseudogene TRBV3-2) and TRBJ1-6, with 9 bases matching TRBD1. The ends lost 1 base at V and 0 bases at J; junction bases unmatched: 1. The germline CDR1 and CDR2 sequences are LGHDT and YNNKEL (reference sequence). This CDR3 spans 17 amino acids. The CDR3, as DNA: TGTGCCAGCAGCCAAGGGGGACAGGGCTCCTATAATTCACCCCTCCACTTT. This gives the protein CASSQGGQGSYNSPLHF.

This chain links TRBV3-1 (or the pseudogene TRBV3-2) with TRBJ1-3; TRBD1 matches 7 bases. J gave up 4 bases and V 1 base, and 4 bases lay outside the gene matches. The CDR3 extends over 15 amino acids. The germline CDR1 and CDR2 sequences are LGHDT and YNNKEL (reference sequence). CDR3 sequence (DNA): TGTGCCAGCAGCCAAGGCAGGGGGGTCGGAAACACCATATATTTT. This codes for CASSQGRGVGNTIYF.

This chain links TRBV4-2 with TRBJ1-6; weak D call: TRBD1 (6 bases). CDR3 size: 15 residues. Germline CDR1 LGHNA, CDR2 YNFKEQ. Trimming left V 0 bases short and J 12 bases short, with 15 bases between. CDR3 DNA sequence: TGTGCCAGCAGCCAAGAATTACAGGGAATGGAACCCCTCCACTTT. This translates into CASSQELQGMEPLHF.

CDR3 region: CAISVVQADGYTF. The DNA for the CDR3 is TGTGCCATCAGTGTTGTACAGGCTGATGGCTACACCTTC. The chain joins TRBV10-3 to TRBJ1-2; TRBD1 is a possible D gene (5 bases). Germline V CDR1 and CDR2: ENHRY, SYGVKD. V lost 4 bases and J lost 6, with 12 bases in between. This CDR3 has 13 amino acids.

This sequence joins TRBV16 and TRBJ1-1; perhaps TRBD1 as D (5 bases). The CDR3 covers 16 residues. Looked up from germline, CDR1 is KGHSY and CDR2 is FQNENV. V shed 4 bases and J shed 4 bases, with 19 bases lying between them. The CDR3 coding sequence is TGTGCCAGCAGCCCCCAGGATGGGAGGGGATTCACTGAAGCTTTCTTT. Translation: CASSPQDGRGFTEAFF.

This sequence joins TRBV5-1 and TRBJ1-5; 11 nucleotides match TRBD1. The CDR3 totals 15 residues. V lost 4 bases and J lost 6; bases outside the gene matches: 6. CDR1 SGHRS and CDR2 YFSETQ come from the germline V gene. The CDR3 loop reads CASSLGTGGGQPQHF. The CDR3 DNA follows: TGCGCCAGCAGCCTCGGGACAGGGGGTGGTCAGCCCCAGCATTTT.

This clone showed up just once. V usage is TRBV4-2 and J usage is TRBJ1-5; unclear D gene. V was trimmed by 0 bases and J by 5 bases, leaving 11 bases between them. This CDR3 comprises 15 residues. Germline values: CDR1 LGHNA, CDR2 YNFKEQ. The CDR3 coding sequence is TGTGCCAGCAGCCAAGATCTTGGGAGACATCAGCCCCAGCATTTT. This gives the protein CASSQDLGRHQPQHF.

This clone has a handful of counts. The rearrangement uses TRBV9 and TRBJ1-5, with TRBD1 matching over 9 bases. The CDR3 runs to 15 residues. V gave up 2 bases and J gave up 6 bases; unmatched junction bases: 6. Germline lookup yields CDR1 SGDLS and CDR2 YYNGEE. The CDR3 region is CASSVGQGRGQPQHF. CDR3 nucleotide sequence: TGTGCCAGCAGCGTGGGACAGGGAAGGGGTCAGCCCCAGCATTTT.

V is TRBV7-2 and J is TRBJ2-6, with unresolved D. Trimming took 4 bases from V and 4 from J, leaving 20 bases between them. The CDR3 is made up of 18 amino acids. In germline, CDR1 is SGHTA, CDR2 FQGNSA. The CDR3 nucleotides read TGTGCCAGCAGCTCACCCCGGAGATCCCCCCGAGGGGCCAACGTCCTGACTTTC. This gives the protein CASSSPRRSPRGANVLTF.

The CDR3 reads CASTLDSGGETQYF. The CDR3 nucleotides read TGCGCCAGCACCTTAGATAGCGGGGGGGAGACCCAGTACTTC. The V gene is TRBV5-1, the J gene TRBJ2-5, with 10 bases that match TRBD2. The CDR3 spans 14 residues. V was pared by 6 bases and J by 5 bases, with 7 bases of the junction left unmatched. CDR1 is SGHRS and CDR2 is YFSETQ in the germline V gene.

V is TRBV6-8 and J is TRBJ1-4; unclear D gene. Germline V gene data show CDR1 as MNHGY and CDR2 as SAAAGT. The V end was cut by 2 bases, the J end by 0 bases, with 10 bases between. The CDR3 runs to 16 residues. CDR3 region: CASSYDGIATNEKLFF. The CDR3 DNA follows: TGTGCCAGCAGTTACGACGGGATTGCAACTAATGAAAAACTGTTTTTT.

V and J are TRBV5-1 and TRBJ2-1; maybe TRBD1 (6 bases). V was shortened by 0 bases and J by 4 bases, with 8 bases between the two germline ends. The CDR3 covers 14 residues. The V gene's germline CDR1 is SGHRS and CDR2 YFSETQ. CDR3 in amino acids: CASSLGQVYNEQFF. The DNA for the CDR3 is TGCGCCAGCAGCTTGGGACAGGTTTACAATGAGCAGTTCTTC.

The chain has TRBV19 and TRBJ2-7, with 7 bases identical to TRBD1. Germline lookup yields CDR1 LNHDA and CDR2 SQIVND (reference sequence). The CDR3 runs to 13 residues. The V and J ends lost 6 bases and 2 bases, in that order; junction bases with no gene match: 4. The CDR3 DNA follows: TGTGCCAGTAGCTCGGGACAGACCTACGAGCAGTACTTC. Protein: CASSSGQTYEQYF.

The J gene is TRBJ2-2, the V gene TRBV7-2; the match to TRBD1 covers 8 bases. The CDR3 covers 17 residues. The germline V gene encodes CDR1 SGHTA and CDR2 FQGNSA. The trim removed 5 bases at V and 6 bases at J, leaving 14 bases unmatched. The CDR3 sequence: CASSLLGRAQGAGELFF. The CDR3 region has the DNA TGTGCCAGCAGCCTCCTCGGGCGGGCACAGGGGGCCGGGGAGCTGTTTTTT.

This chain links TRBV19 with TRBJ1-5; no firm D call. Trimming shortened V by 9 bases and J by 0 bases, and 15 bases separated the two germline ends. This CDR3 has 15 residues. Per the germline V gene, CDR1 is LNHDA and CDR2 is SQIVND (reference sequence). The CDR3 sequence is CASNTDAHSNQPQHF. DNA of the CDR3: TGTGCCAGCAATACAGATGCCCATAGCAATCAGCCCCAGCATTTT.

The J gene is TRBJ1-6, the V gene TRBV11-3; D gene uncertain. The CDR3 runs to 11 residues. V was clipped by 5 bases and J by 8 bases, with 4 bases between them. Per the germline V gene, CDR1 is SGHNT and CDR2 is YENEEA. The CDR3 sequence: CASSQDSPLHF. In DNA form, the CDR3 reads TGTGCCAGCAGCCAGGATTCACCCCTCCACTTT.

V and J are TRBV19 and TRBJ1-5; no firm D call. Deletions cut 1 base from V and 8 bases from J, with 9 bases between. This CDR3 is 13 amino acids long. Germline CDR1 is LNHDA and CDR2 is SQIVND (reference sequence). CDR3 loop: CASSIAVAEPQHF. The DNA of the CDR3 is TGTGCCAGTAGTATAGCAGTAGCAGAGCCCCAGCATTTT.

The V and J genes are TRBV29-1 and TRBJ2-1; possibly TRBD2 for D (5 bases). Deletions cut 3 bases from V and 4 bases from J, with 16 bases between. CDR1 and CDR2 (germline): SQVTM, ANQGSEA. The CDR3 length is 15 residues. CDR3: CSVDWERIIYNEQFF. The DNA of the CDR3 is TGCAGCGTTGATTGGGAGCGGATAATTTACAATGAGCAGTTCTTC.

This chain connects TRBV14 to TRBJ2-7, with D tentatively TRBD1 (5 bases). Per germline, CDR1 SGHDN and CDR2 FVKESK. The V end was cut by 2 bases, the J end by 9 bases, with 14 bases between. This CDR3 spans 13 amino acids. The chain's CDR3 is CASSQILGAPQYF. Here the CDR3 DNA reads TGTGCCAGCAGCCAAATATTAGGGGCGCCGCAGTACTTC.

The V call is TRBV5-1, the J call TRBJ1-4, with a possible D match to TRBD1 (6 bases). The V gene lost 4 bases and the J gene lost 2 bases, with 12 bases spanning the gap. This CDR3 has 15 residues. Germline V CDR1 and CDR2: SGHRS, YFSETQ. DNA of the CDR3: TGCGCCAGCAGCCAAGGAGACAGGACTAATGAAAAACTGTTTTTT. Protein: CASSQGDRTNEKLFF.

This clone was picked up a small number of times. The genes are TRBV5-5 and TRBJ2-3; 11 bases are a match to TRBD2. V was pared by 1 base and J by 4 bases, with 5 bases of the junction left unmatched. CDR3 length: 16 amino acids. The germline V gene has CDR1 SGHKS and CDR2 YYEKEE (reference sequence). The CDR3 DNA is TGTGCCAGCAGCTTGACGCTAGCGGGGGGTGCAGATACGCAGTATTTT. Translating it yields CASSLTLAGGADTQYF.

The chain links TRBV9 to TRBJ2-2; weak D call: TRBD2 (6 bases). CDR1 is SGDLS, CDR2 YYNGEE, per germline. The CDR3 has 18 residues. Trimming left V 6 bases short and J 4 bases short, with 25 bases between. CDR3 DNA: TGTGCCAGCACCCGAAGACCCGATGGGCGGGGAAGCACCGGGGAGCTGTTTTTT. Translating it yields CASTRRPDGRGSTGELFF.

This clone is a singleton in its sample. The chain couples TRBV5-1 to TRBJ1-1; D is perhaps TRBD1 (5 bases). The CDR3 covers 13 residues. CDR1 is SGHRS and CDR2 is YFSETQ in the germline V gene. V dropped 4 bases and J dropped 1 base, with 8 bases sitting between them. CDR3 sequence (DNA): TGCGCCAGCAGCCAGGGAGGGAACACTGAAGCTTTCTTT. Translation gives CASSQGGNTEAFF.

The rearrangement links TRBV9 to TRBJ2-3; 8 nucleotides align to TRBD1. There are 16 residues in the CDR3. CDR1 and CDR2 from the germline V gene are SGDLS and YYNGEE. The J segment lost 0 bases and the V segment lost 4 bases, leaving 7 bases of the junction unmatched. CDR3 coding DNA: TGTGCCAGCAGCCTCCGGACAGGGCAAAGCACAGATACGCAGTATTTT. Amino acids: CASSLRTGQSTDTQYF. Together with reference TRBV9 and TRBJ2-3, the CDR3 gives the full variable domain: DSGVTQTPKHLITATGQRVTLRCSPRSGDLSVYWYQQSLDQGLQFLIQYYNGEERAKGNILERFSAQQFPDLHSELNLSSLELGDSALYFCASSLRTGQSTDTQYFGPGTRLTVL.

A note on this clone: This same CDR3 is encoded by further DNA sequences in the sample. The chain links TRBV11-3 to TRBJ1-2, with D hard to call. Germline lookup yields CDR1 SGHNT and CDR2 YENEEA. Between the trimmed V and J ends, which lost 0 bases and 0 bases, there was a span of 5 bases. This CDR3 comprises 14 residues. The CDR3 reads CASSLDSANYGYTF. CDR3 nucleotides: TGTGCCAGCAGCTTAGACTCAGCTAACTATGGCTACACCTTC.